These 7 T cell receptor beta chains came from one sample sequenced in a study of blood T cell repertoires in COVID-19. Data came from immunoSEQ multiplex PCR; TCRdb stores just in-frame clones and leaves some out. The sample holds roughly 55,000 clones, 65% to 80% seen once. Sequenced: peripheral blood. These receptors all stem from a human donor in a cohort sampled during active COVID-19.

The rearrangement uses TRBV7-9 and TRBJ2-5; 9 nucleotides match TRBD2. This CDR3 has 14 residues. Germline assignment: CDR1 SEHNR and CDR2 FQNEAQ (reference sequence). Trimming at V came to 7 bases and at J to 5 bases, leaving 8 bases not matched to a gene. Here the CDR3 reads CASTKTSGHETQYF. For the CDR3, the DNA is TGTGCCAGCACCAAAACTAGCGGGCACGAGACCCAGTACTTC.

Points on this clone: A read error may account for a junction end that differs from germline. The V and J genes are TRBV7-2 and TRBJ2-3; 13 nucleotides align to TRBD2. The CDR3 has 19 amino acids. CDR1 SGHTA and CDR2 FQGNSA come from the germline V gene. The CDR3 region is CASSLGGTSGITSTDTQYF. DNA of the CDR3: TGTGCCAGTAGCTTAGGAGGGACTAGCGGGATCACTAGCACAGATACGCAGTATTTT.

This chain links TRBV5-4 with TRBJ2-3; 7 bases agree with TRBD1. This CDR3 comprises 16 residues. Trimming at V came to 2 bases and at J to 0 bases, leaving 6 bases not matched to a gene. Germline V gene data show CDR1 as SGHNT and CDR2 as YYREEE (reference sequence). The CDR3 region is CASSFPRGKSTDTQYF. The CDR3 DNA follows: TGTGCCAGCAGCTTTCCCAGGGGGAAGAGCACAGATACGCAGTATTTT.

This clone was detected only once. The rearrangement links TRBV3-1 (or the pseudogene TRBV3-2) to TRBJ1-1, with 10 nucleotides matching TRBD1. The length of the CDR3 is 15 residues. V lost 3 bases to trimming and J lost 11 bases; unmatched junction nucleotides: 12. Germline CDR1 and CDR2: LGHDT and YNNKEL (reference sequence). DNA of the CDR3: TGTGCCAGCAGCCACCAAAAAAGGGGACAGGGGTCCGCTTTCTTT. It specifies CASSHQKRGQGSAFF.

The chain recombines TRBV5-1 with TRBJ2-3; 11 positions agree with TRBD2. The CDR3 is 17 amino acids. With 0 bases clipped from V and 3 bases from J, the junction kept 6 bases outside the gene matches. Germline-derived CDR1 and CDR2 are SGHRS and YFSETQ. The CDR3 loop reads CASSLGATSGITDTQYF. As DNA, the CDR3 is TGCGCCAGCAGCTTGGGTGCGACTAGCGGGATTACAGATACGCAGTATTTT.

This sequence joins TRBV2 and TRBJ2-1, with no clear D. Germline values: CDR1 SNHLY, CDR2 FYNNEI. The CDR3 sequence is 10 residues long. V was cut by 6 bases and J by 7 bases, with 4 bases left in between. The CDR3 protein is CASRRNEQFF. The CDR3 coding sequence is TGTGCCAGCAGGAGGAATGAGCAGTTCTTC.

CDR3 sequence (DNA): TGTGCCAGCCGGCTTAGCGGCTCTTTTGAGACCCAGTACTTC. Protein sequence: CASRLSGSFETQYF. This chain uses TRBV2 with TRBJ2-5; tentatively, D is TRBD2 (6 bases). Trimming stripped 8 bases from V and 5 bases from J, with 18 bases between. Germline lookup yields CDR1 SNHLY and CDR2 FYNNEI. There are 14 residues in the CDR3.